The clone carrying this T cell receptor (beta chain) has just a few counts. Its antigen is unknown. These data come from a study of T cells in Graves' hyperthyroidism and ophthalmopathy. Points from the study as a whole: In the blood, most expanded thyroid clonotypes above 0.001 appeared as well.

The CDR3 has 17 residues. Germline CDR1 MNHEY, CDR2 SMNVEV (reference sequence). Trimming stripped 2 bases from V and 4 bases from J, with 21 bases between. Patients were aged 18 to 65, had disease duration under 2 months, and had newly diagnosed hyperthyroidism. Amplified TCR beta CDR3 regions came from RNA transcripts. HTBI primers were used for first-round RT-PCR of the TCR CDR3. TCRdb redid the calling of the multiplex PCR reads with MiXCR, one entry per CDR3 protein. The sample yields around 600,000 distinct CDR3 sequences, 15% to 19% seen once. The sample taken for sequencing was blood. The chain links TRBV27 to TRBJ2-7, with a weak D call TRBD2 (6 bases). The sequence was collected from a woman in her twenties or thirties with Graves' hyperthyroidism. The DNA for the CDR3 is TGTGCCAGCAGTTTAACGGGGGACCAAAACCTACCATACGAGCAGTACTTC. Translated, it gives CASSLTGDQNLPYEQYF.